The rows below give T cell receptor beta chains drawn from one sample of a study of T cell changes during pregnancy in multiple sclerosis. Measured with immunoSEQ multiplex PCR; TCRdb has only the in-frame clones, and not every one. The data contain some 70,000 clones, about 91% of them singletons. This sample comprised CD4+ T cells from peripheral blood mononuclear cells, obtained in the third trimester of pregnancy. Every receptor here comes from a female donor in good health, enrolled as a control in a pregnancy study. Each CDR3 is given with its conserved first and last residue. A D gene is named only where the DNA matches it firmly. Clone size appears in some rows only: once, few, many, or a class for an expanded clone.

D gene,V gene,CDR3 length,clone size,J gene,CDR3 DNA,CDR3 protein
TRBD1,TRBV5-1,15,NA,TRBJ2-3,TGCGCCAGCAGCCTGGGGACAGGGATCACAGATACGCAGTATTTT,CASSLGTGITDTQYF
TRBD1,TRBV5-1,17,NA,TRBJ1-5,TGCGCCAGCAGCTTGGGACAGGGGGCCTGGGGCAATCAGCCCCAGCATTTT,CASSLGQGAWGNQPQHF
TRBD1,TRBV5-6,13,NA,TRBJ2-5,TGTGCCAGCAGCTTGACAGGGGAAGAGACCCAGTACTTC,CASSLTGEETQYF
NA,TRBV7-3,14,NA,TRBJ2-5,TGTGCCAGCAGCTTGCAGGGCGGCCAAGAGACCCAGTACTTC,CASSLQGGQETQYF
NA,TRBV10-3,14,NA,TRBJ1-2,TGTGCCATCAGCGCCACAGAATTAAACTATGGCTACACCTTC,CAISATELNYGYTF
TRBD2,TRBV7-7,16,NA,TRBJ2-1,TGTGCTAGCAGCCCCGTACTAGCGGGGGGGCACAATGAGCAGTTCTTC,CASSPVLAGGHNEQFF
TRBD1,TRBV7-6,13,NA,TRBJ1-6,TGTGCCAGCAGCTATCAGGGGGATTCACCCCTCCACTTT,CASSYQGDSPLHF
TRBD1,TRBV5-1,15,NA,TRBJ2-7,TGCGCCAGCAGCTCACCGGGACAGATGATATACGAGCAGTACTTC,CASSSPGQMIYEQYF
NA,TRBV5-1,15,NA,TRBJ2-5,TGCGCCAGCAGCTTGGAGGTTCAGGGAAGCGAGACCCAGTACTTC,CASSLEVQGSETQYF
TRBD1,TRBV7-2,15,NA,TRBJ2-1,TGTGCCAGCAGCGAACGCCTAACAGGGGCTTTCGAGCAGTTCTTC,CASSERLTGAFEQFF
NA,TRBV7-9,15,NA,TRBJ1-3,TGTGCCAGCAGCGCGTGGACAGACCTAGGAAACACCATATATTTT,CASSAWTDLGNTIYF
TRBD2,TRBV6-5,15,NA,TRBJ2-1,TGTGCCAGCAGTACTACGGGGGGTCTATACAATGAGCAGTTCTTC,CASSTTGGLYNEQFF
NA,TRBV6-5,14,NA,TRBJ1-3,TGTGCCAGCAGCCTAGGCGTTGCCGGAAACACCATATATTTT,CASSLGVAGNTIYF
TRBD2,TRBV4-2,15,NA,TRBJ2-5,TGTGCCAGCAGCCAAATAACGGGGGGGCATGAGACCCAGTACTTC,CASSQITGGHETQYF
TRBD1,TRBV4-1,16,NA,TRBJ1-5,TGCGCCAGCAGCCAGGCCCCGGGACAGCGGAATCAGCCCCAGCATTTT,CASSQAPGQRNQPQHF
NA,TRBV7-3,14,NA,TRBJ2-3,TGTGCCAGCAGCTCAGGAACCTTCACAGATACGCAGTATTTT,CASSSGTFTDTQYF
TRBD2,TRBV27,16,NA,TRBJ2-5,TGTGCCAGCAGTTTAGCTAGCGGGGGGGAAGGAGAGACCCAGTACTTC,CASSLASGGEGETQYF
NA,TRBV27,13,NA,TRBJ1-2,TGTGCCAGCAGTTTGGCAGCTAACTATGGCTACACCTTC,CASSLAANYGYTF
NA,TRBV7-3,14,NA,TRBJ1-1,TGTGCCAGCAGCCGTTTGGGAGGGGACACTGAAGCTTTCTTT,CASSRLGGDTEAFF
TRBD1,TRBV5-1,13,NA,TRBJ2-5,TGCGCCAGCGGACAGGGATCTACGGAGACCCAGTACTTC,CASGQGSTETQYF
NA,TRBV4-3,17,NA,TRBJ1-1,TGCGCCAGCAGCCAAGATAGGCTTACAGGCGGTAACACTGAAGCTTTCTTT,CASSQDRLTGGNTEAFF
TRBD1,TRBV7-2,13,NA,TRBJ1-2,TGTGCCAGCAGCTCAAACAGGGGGCATGGCTACACCTTC,CASSSNRGHGYTF
NA,TRBV5-6,15,NA,TRBJ2-5,TGTGCCAGCAGCCTTCAGTCTGGTCGGGTTGGGACCCAGTACTTC,CASSLQSGRVGTQYF
TRBD2,TRBV5-1,14,NA,TRBJ2-3,TGCGCCAGCAGCCTTAGCGGGGGACGGGATACGCAGTATTTT,CASSLSGGRDTQYF
TRBD2,TRBV2,16,NA,TRBJ2-7,TGTGCCAGCAAGGCCGGGACTAGCCCTATTACCTACGAGCAGTACTTC,CASKAGTSPITYEQYF
NA,TRBV5-8,12,NA,TRBJ1-1,TGTGCCAGCAGCTTGAGGCAGCGGATTGCTTTCTTT,CASSLRQRIAFF
TRBD2,TRBV2,13,NA,TRBJ2-1,TGTGCCAGCCTCGGCGGGGGGGCCGGTGAGCAGTTCTTC,CASLGGGAGEQFF
NA,TRBV7-2,17,NA,TRBJ2-3,TGTGCCAGCAGCCGCCTGGGGCAGGGGTTTATCACAGATACGCAGTATTTT,CASSRLGQGFITDTQYF
TRBD1,TRBV2,15,NA,TRBJ1-1,TGTGCCAGCAGTGAAGCGACAGGGCCTACCGCTGAAGCTTTCTTT,CASSEATGPTAEAFF
NA,TRBV19,16,NA,TRBJ2-2,TGTGCCAGTAATCAATTGAGGCAGGGGTGGGCCGGGGAGCTGTTTTTT,CASNQLRQGWAGELFF
NA,TRBV5-4,14,NA,TRBJ2-3,TGTGCCAGCAGCTTCGCAGGGCCCACAGATACGCAGTATTTT,CASSFAGPTDTQYF
NA,TRBV7-2,15,NA,TRBJ2-3,TGTGCCAGCAGTGGTTACGTGGGAGGCACAGATACGCAGTATTTT,CASSGYVGGTDTQYF
TRBD1,TRBV7-2,15,NA,TRBJ1-2,TGTGCCAGCAGCTTAGGTGGACAGGGGGACTATGGCTACACCTTC,CASSLGGQGDYGYTF
NA,TRBV7-6,18,once,TRBJ1-1,TGTGCCAGCAGCTTAGCGCGCGGAGGGAAGGGCTCGAACACTGAAGCTTTCTTT,CASSLARGGKGSNTEAFF
TRBD1,TRBV5-1,15,NA,TRBJ1-2,TGCGCCAGCAAACCTTCAGGGGGCCTTGACTATGGCTACACCTTC,CASKPSGGLDYGYTF
NA,TRBV12-5,16,NA,TRBJ1-2,TGTGCTAGTGGTTTGGTGGTATGGCCCACTAACTATGGCTACACCTTC,CASGLVVWPTNYGYTF
NA,TRBV18,13,NA,TRBJ1-5,TGTGCCAGCTCTTGGGAGAACAATCAGCCCCAGCATTTT,CASSWENNQPQHF
TRBD1,TRBV7-2,17,NA,TRBJ1-1,TGTGCCAGCAGTCGAGTCCACCTGGGACAGGGGAACACTGAAGCTTTCTTT,CASSRVHLGQGNTEAFF
TRBD1,TRBV27,16,NA,TRBJ1-2,TGTGCCAGCAGTTTATCGATAACAGGGGGGTACTATGGCTACACCTTC,CASSLSITGGYYGYTF
NA,TRBV6-5,14,once,TRBJ2-5,TGTGCCAGCAGCCAAGTCTGGGGGGAAGCGACCCAGTACTTC,CASSQVWGEATQYF
TRBD1,TRBV6-6,14,once,TRBJ2-5,TGTGCCAGCAGTTGGACAGGGAATCAAGAGACCCAGTACTTC,CASSWTGNQETQYF
TRBD2,TRBV7-2,18,NA,TRBJ2-5,TGTGCCAGCAGCTTAGGGCTAGCGGGGGGCGCGAGGGAAGGGACCCAGTACTTC,CASSLGLAGGAREGTQYF
NA,TRBV19,16,NA,TRBJ1-5,TGTGCCAGTAGTACCGACGGAGCATTAAGCAATCAGCCCCAGCATTTT,CASSTDGALSNQPQHF
NA,TRBV5-6,14,NA,TRBJ1-2,TGTGCCAGCAGCTTGGGTACAGGGTTCTATGGCTACACCTTC,CASSLGTGFYGYTF
NA,TRBV30,14,NA,TRBJ2-5,TGTGCCTGGAGTCCCGGTTCCCTCTGGGAGACCCAGTACTTC,CAWSPGSLWETQYF
NA,TRBV5-1,15,NA,TRBJ1-5,TGCGCCAGCAGCTTGGGCGGAGTTGGCAATCAGCCCCAGCATTTT,CASSLGGVGNQPQHF
TRBD1,TRBV6-1,15,NA,TRBJ1-6,TGTGCCAGCAGTCTTACCCGGACAGGGGATTCACCCCTCCACTTT,CASSLTRTGDSPLHF
NA,TRBV7-9,13,NA,TRBJ1-2,TGTGCCAGCAGCTTAGGCGGACAGCTCGGCTACACCTTC,CASSLGGQLGYTF
NA,TRBV7-2,15,NA,TRBJ1-2,TGTGCCAGCAGCTTAGCGGCGGGGTCAGACTATGGCTACACCTTC,CASSLAAGSDYGYTF
NA,TRBV15,15,NA,TRBJ1-1,TGTGCCACCAGCAGAGATAGGATAGCGAACACTGAAGCTTTCTTT,CATSRDRIANTEAFF
TRBD1,TRBV5-1,16,NA,TRBJ2-3,TGCGCCAGCAGCTTGCTAGCAGGGGGCGACGCAGATACGCAGTATTTT,CASSLLAGGDADTQYF
NA,TRBV30,16,NA,TRBJ1-5,TGTGCCTGGAGTTCCTTTGGACAGTTGAGAGGACAGCCCCAGCATTTT,CAWSSFGQLRGQPQHF
TRBD1,TRBV4-2,13,NA,TRBJ1-1,TGTGCCAGCAGCCAGGACAGGGTTGGTGAAGCTTTCTTT,CASSQDRVGEAFF
NA,TRBV9,13,NA,TRBJ1-2,TGTGCCAGCAGCTCCGTGGGCCGTAGGGGCTACACCTTC,CASSSVGRRGYTF
NA,TRBV7-2,16,NA,TRBJ1-3,TGTGCCAGCAGCTTAGGTCGCGGGGGTTCTGGAAACACCATATATTTT,CASSLGRGGSGNTIYF